This T cell receptor beta chain was found in a study of metastatic and nonmetastatic thyroid tumors. Thyroid surgery was preceded by no treatment in any patient. TCRdb re-called clones from the PCR reads using MiXCR. The table has 33,000 or so clones, approximately 8% seen once; the top ten hold about 41%. Germline V CDR1 and CDR2: DFQATT, SNEGSKA (reference sequence). The CDR3 is 13 amino acids. Trimming took off 5 bases at V and 4 bases at J, with 12 bases between the two ends. This clone was seen ten or more times. This TCR was sampled from a female donor with papillary thyroid cancer or a benign thyroid nodule (not recorded which). Some clones in this sample may be carry-over from other donors' samples. The specimen was blood. The chain uses TRBV20-1 and TRBJ2-1; D perhaps matches TRBD2 (6 bases). The CDR3 DNA is TGCAGTGCTGGCGGTGCGGGATACAATGAGCAGTTCTTC. Its protein product is CSAGGAGYNEQFF.